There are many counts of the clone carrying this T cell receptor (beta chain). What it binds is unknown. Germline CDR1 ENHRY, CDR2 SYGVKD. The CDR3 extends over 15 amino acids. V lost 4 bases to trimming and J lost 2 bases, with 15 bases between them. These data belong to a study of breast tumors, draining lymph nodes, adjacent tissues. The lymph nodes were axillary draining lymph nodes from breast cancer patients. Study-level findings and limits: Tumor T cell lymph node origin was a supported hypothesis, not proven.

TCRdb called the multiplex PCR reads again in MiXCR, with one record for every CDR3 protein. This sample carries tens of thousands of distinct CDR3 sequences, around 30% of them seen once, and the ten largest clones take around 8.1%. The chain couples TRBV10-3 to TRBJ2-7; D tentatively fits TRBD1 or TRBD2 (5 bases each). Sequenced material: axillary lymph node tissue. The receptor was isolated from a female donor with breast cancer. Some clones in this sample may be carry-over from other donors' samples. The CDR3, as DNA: TGTGCCATCAGTGGACTCAACCAGGGAGCCTACGAGCAGTACTTC. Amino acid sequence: CAISGLNQGAYEQYF.